Shown below are 32 T cell receptor beta chains from a single sample sequenced in a study of blood T cell repertoires in COVID-19. Profiled with immunoSEQ multiplex PCR; TCRdb holds only in-frame clones, not every one. This repertoire shows about 80,000 clones, approximately 90% found once; its top ten account for 5.5% to 7.5%. Sequencing was done on a sample of peripheral blood. The receptors were gathered from an elderly woman with acute or convalescent COVID-19.

The chain is built from TRBV2 and TRBJ2-7, with TRBD1 matching 7 bases. The CDR3 extends over 14 amino acids. Germline CDR1 and CDR2: SNHLY and FYNNEI. V gave up 4 bases and J gave up 1 base; unmatched junction bases: 4. The CDR3 DNA reads as TGTGCCAGCAGTGTCGAGGGACAGTCCTACGAGCAGTACTTC. Its translation: CASSVEGQSYEQYF. Looking up the rest from reference TRBV2 and TRBJ2-7 gives the full variable domain: EPEVTQTPSHQVTQMGQEVILRCVPISNHLYFYWYRQILGQKVEFLVSFYNNEISEKSEIFDDQFSVERPDGSNFTLKIRSTKLEDSAMYFCASSVEGQSYEQYFGPGTRLTVT.

The chain has TRBV2 and TRBJ1-5; D gene ambiguous. Germline V lookup: CDR1 SNHLY, CDR2 FYNNEI. This CDR3 contains 15 residues. Trimming took off 8 bases at V and 1 base at J, with 15 bases between the two ends. In DNA form, the CDR3 reads TGTGCCAGCCGAGAGGACGGAGGGAGCAATCAGCCCCAGCATTTT. Its protein product is CASREDGGSNQPQHF.

This chain links TRBV18 with TRBJ2-3; the match to TRBD2 covers 9 bases. V was pared by 3 bases and J by 0 bases, with 4 bases of the junction left unmatched. This CDR3 is built from 16 residues. Germline V gene data show CDR1 as KGHSH and CDR2 as LQKENI. The CDR3 protein is CASSPLAGGSTDTQYF. For the CDR3, the DNA is TGTGCCAGCTCACCCCTGGCGGGGGGGAGCACAGATACGCAGTATTTT.

The chain uses TRBV7-2 and TRBJ2-1, with D uncertain. Germline assignment: CDR1 SGHTA and CDR2 FQGNSA. Trimming shortened V by 1 base and J by 0 bases, and 16 bases separated the two germline ends. The CDR3 has 18 amino acids. The CDR3 is CASSLGGRSFSSYNEQFF. In DNA form, the CDR3 reads TGTGCCAGCAGCTTAGGAGGTCGCAGTTTTAGCTCCTACAATGAGCAGTTCTTC.

V and J are TRBV13 and TRBJ2-7, with TRBD2 matching 10 bases. V lost 2 bases, J lost 5 bases, and 9 bases stayed unmatched. The CDR3 has 16 amino acids. In germline, CDR1 is PRHDT, CDR2 FYEKMQ (reference sequence). The CDR3 loop is CASSLREREGIDEQYF. CDR3 bases: TGTGCCAGCAGCTTAAGAGAGCGGGAGGGAATCGACGAGCAGTACTTC.

This rearrangement joins TRBV18 to TRBJ2-5; TRBD2 aligns across 9 bases. The V gene end was trimmed by 4 bases and the J gene end by 7 bases; junction bases not matched to a gene: 19. The germline gives CDR1 KGHSH, CDR2 LQKENI. This CDR3 has 18 residues. CDR3 DNA sequence: TGTGCCAGCTCACTCGGAGATTTAGCGGGGGCTCAGAAGGGGACCCAGTACTTC. Translation: CASSLGDLAGAQKGTQYF.

The rearrangement joins TRBV2 to TRBJ2-3, with 8 bases aligning to TRBD2. This CDR3 is 15 amino acids long. Germline V gene data show CDR1 as SNHLY and CDR2 as FYNNEI. The J segment lost 2 bases and the V segment lost 3 bases, leaving 4 bases of the junction unmatched. CDR3 DNA: TGTGCCAGCAGTGACAGCGGGGGTTACACAGATACGCAGTATTTT. Protein: CASSDSGGYTDTQYF.

The gene calls are TRBV2 and TRBJ2-7; 9 bases are a match to TRBD1. V shed 6 bases, J shed 3 bases, and the junction held 15 bases outside the gene matches. Germline loops: CDR1 SNHLY, CDR2 FYNNEI. The CDR3 has 17 amino acids. CDR3 region: CASRDSPGTGQLYEQYF. The CDR3 DNA sequence: TGTGCCAGCAGGGATTCTCCTGGGACAGGGCAACTCTACGAGCAGTACTTC.

The chain carries TRBV19 and TRBJ2-2; D ambiguous. Germline V CDR1 and CDR2: LNHDA, SQIVND (reference sequence). CDR3 length: 14 residues. V lost 3 bases, J lost 3 bases, and 8 bases lay in between. For the CDR3, the DNA is TGTGCCAGTAGTATTACAGCTCACACCGGGGAGCTGTTTTTT. Residues: CASSITAHTGELFF.

This chain links TRBV7-2 with TRBJ2-1, with D possibly being TRBD1 (5 bases). Germline values: CDR1 SGHTA, CDR2 FQGNSA. The CDR3 has 16 residues. Trimming removed 0 bases from V and 5 bases from J, with 14 bases in between. CDR3 coding DNA: TGTGCCAGCAGCTTAGCACCGACAGTTCTGGACAATGAGCAGTTCTTC. This translates into CASSLAPTVLDNEQFF.

V is TRBV5-1 and J is TRBJ2-7; TRBD1 matches at 10 bases. The CDR3 is 14 residues long. Germline V lookup: CDR1 SGHRS, CDR2 YFSETQ. V gave up 6 bases and J gave up 2 bases; unmatched junction bases: 5. The CDR3 spells CASKSGQGAYEQYF. The CDR3, as DNA: TGCGCCAGCAAGAGCGGACAGGGGGCCTACGAGCAGTACTTC.

The rearrangement uses TRBV19 and TRBJ2-1; 7 nucleotides line up with TRBD1. V gave up 10 bases and J gave up 2 bases; unmatched junction bases: 5. Germline assignment: CDR1 LNHDA and CDR2 SQIVND (reference sequence). CDR3 length: 13 amino acids. In DNA, the CDR3 is TGTGCCACCTCGGGGACAGCCTACAATGAGCAGTTCTTC. It translates to CATSGTAYNEQFF.

The chain carries TRBV10-3 and TRBJ1-5, with 7 positions matching TRBD1. Germline V gene data show CDR1 as ENHRY and CDR2 as SYGVKD. V lost 0 bases to trimming and J lost 11 bases; unmatched junction nucleotides: 10. CDR3 length: 15 amino acids. CDR3 in DNA: TGTGCCATCAGTGAGTCAGACAGGGCGGAGGGAGCCCAGCATTTT. This translates into CAISESDRAEGAQHF.

The count of this clone is one. The chain links TRBV6-2 or TRBV6-3 to TRBJ1-4; D is ambiguous. Per germline, CDR1 MNHEY and CDR2 SVGEGT. Trimming took 6 bases from V and 8 from J, leaving 13 bases between them. The CDR3 sequence is 13 residues long. The chain's CDR3 is CASSHGVPEKLFF. CDR3 DNA sequence: TGTGCCAGCAGCCACGGGGTTCCCGAAAAACTGTTTTTT.

J is TRBJ2-4 and V is TRBV5-1; D not certain. Germline V gives CDR1 SGHRS, CDR2 YFSETQ. CDR3 length: 15 residues. The germline V and J ends were trimmed by 0 bases and 0 bases, with 7 bases remaining between them. The CDR3 sequence is CASSLEPLAKNIQYF. The CDR3 nucleotides read TGCGCCAGCAGCTTGGAGCCCCTAGCCAAAAACATTCAGTACTTC. Drawing the rest from reference TRBV5-1 and TRBJ2-4, the complete variable domain is KAGVTQTPRYLIKTRGQQVTLSCSPISGHRSVSWYQQTPGQGLQFLFEYFSETQRNKGNFPGRFSGRQFSNSRSEMNVSTLELGDSALYLCASSLEPLAKNIQYFGAGTRLSVL.

The rearrangement joins TRBV3-1 (or the pseudogene TRBV3-2) to TRBJ1-4, with 7 bases aligning to TRBD1. Germline assignment: CDR1 LGHDT and CDR2 YNNKEL (reference sequence). CDR3 length: 15 amino acids. With 4 bases clipped from V and 8 bases from J, the junction kept 10 bases outside the gene matches. The CDR3 coding sequence is TGTGCCAGCAGCCTCCGGACAGGAGAGTACGAAAAACTGTTTTTT. Translation gives CASSLRTGEYEKLFF.

The chain carries TRBV7-8 and TRBJ2-5; D possibly corresponds to TRBD2 (6 bases). The CDR3 sequence is 17 residues long. Looked up from germline, CDR1 is SGHVS and CDR2 is FQNEAQ. Trimming stripped 2 bases from V and 1 base from J, with 17 bases between. CDR3 protein: CASSLRVREYSQETQYF. The CDR3 DNA reads TGTGCCAGCAGCTTAAGGGTCCGGGAGTACTCCCAAGAGACCCAGTACTTC.

The chain uses TRBV6-5 and TRBJ1-2; tentative D call: TRBD1 (5 bases). This CDR3 region has 15 residues. V lost 8 bases to trimming and J lost 3 bases, with 19 bases between them. Per germline, CDR1 MNHEY and CDR2 SVGAGI. The CDR3 region is CASSISGGKDYGYTF. The CDR3 nucleotides read TGTGCCAGCTCTATAAGCGGGGGGAAGGACTATGGCTACACCTTC.

This clone came up once. The J gene is TRBJ1-1, the V gene TRBV6-5, with a possible D match to TRBD1 (6 bases). The length of the CDR3 is 13 residues. V lost 2 bases and J lost 5, with 9 bases in between. From germline, CDR1 is MNHEY and CDR2 SVGAGI. CDR3 DNA: TGTGCCAGCAGTTACGGACAGTTTACTGAAGCTTTCTTT. Protein product: CASSYGQFTEAFF.

V is TRBV9 and J is TRBJ1-1; TRBD1 matches at 7 bases. J was trimmed by 2 bases and V by 9 bases; bases with no gene match: 7. From germline, CDR1 is SGDLS and CDR2 YYNGEE. The CDR3 is 13 amino acids. The CDR3 DNA reads as TGTGCCACCGACAGGGCGGAAAACACTGAAGCTTTCTTT. Translating it yields CATDRAENTEAFF. The whole variable domain, filled in from reference TRBV9 and TRBJ1-1, reads DSGVTQTPKHLITATGQRVTLRCSPRSGDLSVYWYQQSLDQGLQFLIQYYNGEERAKGNILERFSAQQFPDLHSELNLSSLELGDSALYFCATDRAENTEAFFGQGTRLTVV.

Regarding this clone: Other DNA sequences from this sample encode an identical CDR3 as well. The V gene is TRBV5-1, the J gene TRBJ2-3, with a weak D call TRBD2 (5 bases). V was shortened by 1 base and J by 3 bases, with 12 bases between the two germline ends. The V gene's germline CDR1 is SGHRS and CDR2 YFSETQ. This CDR3 has 15 residues. CDR3 in DNA: TGCGCCAGCAGCTTGCGGGGTTTGGGGACAGATACGCAGTATTTT. This sequence encodes CASSLRGLGTDTQYF.

V is TRBV6-6 and J is TRBJ1-2; TRBD1 agrees at 11 bases. CDR3 size: 15 residues. Looked up from germline, CDR1 is MNHNY and CDR2 is SVGAGI (reference sequence). The V and J ends lost 0 bases and 6 bases, in that order; junction bases with no gene match: 3. CDR3 residues: CASSYSKGQGDGYTF. CDR3 nucleotide sequence: TGTGCCAGCAGTTACTCGAAGGGACAGGGGGATGGCTACACCTTC.

This rearrangement joins TRBV11-2 to TRBJ2-3; TRBD2 matches 7 bases. CDR1 and CDR2 (germline): SGHAT, FQNNGV. The V and J ends lost 3 bases and 2 bases, in that order; junction bases with no gene match: 8. This CDR3 region has 16 residues. The CDR3 bases are TGTGCCAGCAGCTTCGGGGCGGGGGTCTCCACAGATACGCAGTATTTT. This encodes CASSFGAGVSTDTQYF.

This clone was counted only a few times. V and J are TRBV12-5 and TRBJ1-2; tentative D call: TRBD1 (6 bases). V gave up 1 base and J gave up 5 bases, with 20 bases separating them. The CDR3 runs to 17 residues. Germline V gene lookup returns CDR1 LGHNT and CDR2 FRNRAP. This CDR3 is CASGLERTTGTVYGYTF. CDR3 DNA sequence: TGTGCTAGTGGTTTGGAAAGGACAACAGGGACGGTTTATGGCTACACCTTC. The full variable domain, with the rest looked up from reference TRBV12-5 and TRBJ1-2, is DARVTQTPRHKVTEMGQEVTMRCQPILGHNTVFWYRQTMMQGLELLAYFRNRAPLDDSGMPKDRFSAEMPDATLATLKIQPSEPRDSAVYFCASGLERTTGTVYGYTFGSGTRLTVV.

This clone is a singleton in its sample. Here the CDR3 reads CASSRSGVSGNTIYF. The CDR3 DNA is TGTGCCAGCAGCCGATCGGGGGTCTCTGGAAACACCATATATTTT. The rearrangement uses TRBV5-5 and TRBJ1-3; D may be TRBD1 (5 bases). The CDR3 runs to 15 residues. Trimming took 4 bases from V and 0 from J, leaving 11 bases between them. Germline values: CDR1 SGHKS, CDR2 YYEKEE (reference sequence).

The chain has TRBV6-5 and TRBJ2-7; 7 bases agree with TRBD1. The CDR3 contains 13 residues. Germline V gene sequence: CDR1 MNHEY, CDR2 SVGAGI. The V and J ends lost 6 bases and 2 bases, in that order; junction bases with no gene match: 4. In DNA, the CDR3 is TGTGCCAGCAGGGTGACAGGGACCTACGAGCAGTACTTC. Its protein product is CASRVTGTYEQYF.

The chain's CDR3 is CASSRNGQQRAFF. In DNA, the CDR3 is TGCGCCAGCAGCCGAAATGGACAGCAAAGGGCTTTCTTT. The V gene is TRBV10-1, the J gene TRBJ1-1, with D perhaps matching TRBD1 (6 bases). The CDR3 extends over 13 amino acids. Germline lookup yields CDR1 WNHNN and CDR2 SYGVQD (reference sequence). V was pared by 6 bases and J by 11 bases, with 19 bases between.

The DNA for the CDR3 is TGTGCCATCATGCCAGCGGGAGGATACGAGCAGTACTTC. Protein: CAIMPAGGYEQYF. The rearrangement links TRBV10-3 to TRBJ2-7; 9 bases match TRBD2. Germline-derived CDR1 and CDR2 are ENHRY and SYGVKD. The CDR3 consists of 13 residues. V was clipped by 7 bases and J by 4 bases; unmatched bases: 5.

The rearrangement uses TRBV3-1 (or the pseudogene TRBV3-2) and TRBJ1-2; 7 bases agree with TRBD1. V shed 4 bases and J 2 bases; nucleotides not matched to a gene: 7. The CDR3 is made up of 15 amino acids. Germline assignment: CDR1 LGHDT and CDR2 YNNKEL (reference sequence). CDR3 bases: TGTGCCAGCAGCCGAGCCATGGACAGGAACTATGGCTACACCTTC. It translates to CASSRAMDRNYGYTF.

This sequence joins TRBV29-1 and TRBJ2-7; 11 bases agree with TRBD1. Losses at the gene ends were 2 bases for V and 10 bases for J; bases not matched to a gene: 13. The CDR3 is made up of 15 amino acids. Germline assignment: CDR1 SQVTM and CDR2 ANQGSEA. CDR3 sequence: CSVESGTGGRGKQYF. The DNA for the CDR3 is TGCAGCGTTGAATCCGGGACAGGGGGTCGAGGGAAACAGTACTTC.

This chain uses TRBV4-1 with TRBJ2-7; 8 bases agree with TRBD1. Germline V gene sequence: CDR1 MGHRA, CDR2 YSYEKL. The length of the CDR3 is 14 residues. J was trimmed by 3 bases and V by 6 bases; bases with no gene match: 7. CDR3 coding DNA: TGCGCCAGCAGTTCAATCGGGACAGGCTACGAGCAGTACTTC. It is translated as CASSSIGTGYEQYF.

This chain uses TRBV10-3 with TRBJ1-1; 11 bases line up with TRBD1. The CDR3 length is 16 residues. J lost 3 bases, V lost 3 bases, and 6 bases had no gene match. Germline assignment: CDR1 ENHRY and CDR2 SYGVKD. In nucleotides, the CDR3 is TGTGCCATCAGTGATGGACAGGGGGCAGGGTACACTGAAGCTTTCTTT. It codes for CAISDGQGAGYTEAFF.